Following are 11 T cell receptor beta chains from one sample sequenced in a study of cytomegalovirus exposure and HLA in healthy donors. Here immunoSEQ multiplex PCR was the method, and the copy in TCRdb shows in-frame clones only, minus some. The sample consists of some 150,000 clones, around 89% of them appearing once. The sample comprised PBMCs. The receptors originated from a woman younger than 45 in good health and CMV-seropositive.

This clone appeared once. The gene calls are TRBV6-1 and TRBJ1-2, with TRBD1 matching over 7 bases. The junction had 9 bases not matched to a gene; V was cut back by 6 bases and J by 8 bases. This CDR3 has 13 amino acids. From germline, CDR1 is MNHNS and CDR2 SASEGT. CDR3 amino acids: CASRAPGTEGYTF. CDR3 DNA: TGTGCCAGCAGGGCTCCCGGGACAGAGGGCTACACCTTC.

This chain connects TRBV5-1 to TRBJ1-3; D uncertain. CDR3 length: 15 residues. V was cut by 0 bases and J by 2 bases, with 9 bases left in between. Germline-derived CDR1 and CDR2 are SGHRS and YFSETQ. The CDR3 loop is CASSLAPRTGNTIYF. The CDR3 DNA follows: TGCGCCAGCAGCTTGGCCCCGAGAACTGGAAACACCATATATTTT. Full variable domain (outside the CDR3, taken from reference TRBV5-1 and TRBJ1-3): KAGVTQTPRYLIKTRGQQVTLSCSPISGHRSVSWYQQTPGQGLQFLFEYFSETQRNKGNFPGRFSGRQFSNSRSEMNVSTLELGDSALYLCASSLAPRTGNTIYFGEGSWLTVV.

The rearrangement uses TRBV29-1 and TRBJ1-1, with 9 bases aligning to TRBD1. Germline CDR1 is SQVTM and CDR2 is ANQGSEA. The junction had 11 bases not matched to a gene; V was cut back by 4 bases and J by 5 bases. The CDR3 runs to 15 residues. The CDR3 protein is CSVVGTGKGGTEAFF. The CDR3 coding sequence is TGCAGCGTTGTGGGGACAGGGAAAGGCGGAACTGAAGCTTTCTTT.

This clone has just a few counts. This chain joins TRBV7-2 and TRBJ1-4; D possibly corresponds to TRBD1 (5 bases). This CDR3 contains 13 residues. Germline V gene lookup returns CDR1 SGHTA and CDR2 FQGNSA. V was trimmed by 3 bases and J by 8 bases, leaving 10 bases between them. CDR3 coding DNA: TGTGCCAGCAGCTTTCAGGGCTGGGAAAAACTGTTTTTT. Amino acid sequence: CASSFQGWEKLFF. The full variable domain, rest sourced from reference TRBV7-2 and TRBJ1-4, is GAGVSQSPSNKVTEKGKDVELRCDPISGHTALYWYRQSLGQGLEFLIYFQGNSAPDKSGLPSDRFSAERTGGSVSTLTIQRTQQEDSAVYLCASSFQGWEKLFFGSGTQLSVL.

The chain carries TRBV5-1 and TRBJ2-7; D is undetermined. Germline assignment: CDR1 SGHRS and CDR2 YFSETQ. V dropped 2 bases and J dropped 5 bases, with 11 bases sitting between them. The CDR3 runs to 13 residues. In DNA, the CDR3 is TGCGCCAGCAGCTTTGGCCTGGGCGACGAGCAGTACTTC. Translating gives CASSFGLGDEQYF.

The CDR3 loop reads CASSLAGDRGQGGYTF. CDR3 DNA sequence: TGTGCCAGCAGCTTGGCTGGGGACAGGGGGCAGGGTGGCTACACCTTC. The chain combines TRBV5-4 with TRBJ1-2, with 12 bases fitting TRBD1. The ends lost 0 bases at V and 7 bases at J; junction bases unmatched: 7. CDR1 and CDR2 from the germline V gene are SGHNT and YYREEE (reference sequence). This CDR3 spans 16 amino acids. Based on the CDR3 plus reference TRBV5-4 and TRBJ1-2, the full variable domain is ETGVTQSPTHLIKTRGQQVTLRCSSQSGHNTVSWYQQALGQGPQFIFQYYREEENGRGNFPPRFSGLQFPNYSSELNVNALELDDSALYLCASSLAGDRGQGGYTFGSGTRLTVV.

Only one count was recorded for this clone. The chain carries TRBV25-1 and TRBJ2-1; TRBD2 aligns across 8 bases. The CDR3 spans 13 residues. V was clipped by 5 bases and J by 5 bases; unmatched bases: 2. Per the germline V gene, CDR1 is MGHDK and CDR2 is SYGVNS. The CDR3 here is CASSFSGDNEQFF. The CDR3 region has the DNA TGTGCCAGCAGTTTTAGCGGGGACAATGAGCAGTTCTTC.

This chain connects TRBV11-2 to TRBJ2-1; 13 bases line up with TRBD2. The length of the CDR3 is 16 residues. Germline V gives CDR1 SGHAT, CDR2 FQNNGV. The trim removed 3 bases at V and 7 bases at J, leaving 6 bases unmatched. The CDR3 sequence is CASSFFGTSGVNEQFF. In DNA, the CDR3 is TGTGCCAGCAGCTTCTTCGGGACTAGCGGGGTTAATGAGCAGTTCTTC. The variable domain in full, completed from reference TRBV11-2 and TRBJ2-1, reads EAGVAQSPRYKIIEKRQSVAFWCNPISGHATLYWYQQILGQGPKLLIQFQNNGVVDDSQLPKDRFSAERLKGVDSTLKIQPAKLEDSAVYLCASSFFGTSGVNEQFFGPGTRLTVL.

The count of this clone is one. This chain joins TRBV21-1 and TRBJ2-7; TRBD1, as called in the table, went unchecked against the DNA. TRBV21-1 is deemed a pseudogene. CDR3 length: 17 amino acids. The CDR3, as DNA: TGTGCCAGCAGCAAAAAGGCAAACAGCCTCCTCTCCTACGAGCAGTACTTC. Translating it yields CASSKKANSLLSYEQYF.

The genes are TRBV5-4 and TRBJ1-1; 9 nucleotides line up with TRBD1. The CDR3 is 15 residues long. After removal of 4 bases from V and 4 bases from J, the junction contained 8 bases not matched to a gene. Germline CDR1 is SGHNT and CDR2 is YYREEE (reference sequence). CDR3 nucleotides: TGTGCCAGCAGCCTAGTACAGGGGGCAGGCACTGAAGCTTTCTTT. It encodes CASSLVQGAGTEAFF. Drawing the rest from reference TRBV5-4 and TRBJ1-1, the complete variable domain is ETGVTQSPTHLIKTRGQQVTLRCSSQSGHNTVSWYQQALGQGPQFIFQYYREEENGRGNFPPRFSGLQFPNYSSELNVNALELDDSALYLCASSLVQGAGTEAFFGQGTRLTVV.

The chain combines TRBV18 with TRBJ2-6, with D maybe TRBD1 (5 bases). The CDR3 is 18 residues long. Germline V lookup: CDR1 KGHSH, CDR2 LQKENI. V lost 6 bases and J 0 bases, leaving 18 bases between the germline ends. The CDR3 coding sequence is TGTGCCAGCTCTTCCGGACCCAGGGTGAGCTCTGGGGCCAACGTCCTGACTTTC. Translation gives CASSSGPRVSSGANVLTF.